These T cell receptor beta chains were read from a single sample in a study of T cell repertoires in ileal Crohn's disease. Produced via immunoSEQ multiplex PCR; TCRdb's table is partial and in-frame only. In the table there are around 9,900 clones, around 80% of which are singletons. Sample: ileal tissue. These receptors all come from an adult with Crohn's disease. Both conserved end residues are part of each CDR3. Each record gives: clone size, D gene, J gene, V gene, CDR3 protein, CDR3 DNA. D genes are given only for firm matches. Expanded clones get a size class; other rows say once, few or many, or leave the size out.

clone_size: NA
d_call: TRBD2
j_call: TRBJ2-1
v_call: TRBV9
cdr3_aa: CASSLSGFSGNGIGEQFF
cdr3_nt: TGTGCCAGCAGCCTCAGTGGGTTTAGCGGGAACGGAATTGGTGAGCAGTTCTTC

clone_size: NA
d_call: TRBD1
j_call: TRBJ1-2
v_call: TRBV5-1
cdr3_aa: CASSLAYGDRGSSGGYTF
cdr3_nt: TGCGCCAGCAGCTTGGCTTACGGGGACAGGGGGTCGTCGGGTGGCTACACCTTC

clone_size: NA
d_call: TRBD1
j_call: TRBJ2-1
v_call: TRBV19
cdr3_aa: CAARGTGVYNEQFF
cdr3_nt: TGTGCCGCACGCGGGACAGGGGTCTACAATGAGCAGTTCTTC

clone_size: NA
d_call: TRBD1
j_call: TRBJ2-7
v_call: TRBV4-2
cdr3_aa: CASSQEGTGIYEQYF
cdr3_nt: TGTGCCAGCAGCCAAGAGGGGACAGGGATCTACGAGCAGTACTTC

clone_size: NA
d_call: NA
j_call: TRBJ2-7
v_call: TRBV7-9
cdr3_aa: CASSSLGAATSYEQYF
cdr3_nt: TGTGCCAGCAGCTCACTTGGGGCCGCGACCTCCTACGAGCAGTACTTC

clone_size: few
d_call: NA
j_call: TRBJ1-2
v_call: TRBV30
cdr3_aa: CAVSSGRDLDGYTF
cdr3_nt: TGTGCCGTCTCATCGGGACGGGACTTAGATGGCTACACCTTC

clone_size: NA
d_call: TRBD2
j_call: TRBJ2-3
v_call: TRBV7-9
cdr3_aa: CASSPQTSGATDTQYF
cdr3_nt: TGTGCCAGCAGCCCACAGACTAGCGGGGCAACAGATACGCAGTATTTT

clone_size: NA
d_call: TRBD1
j_call: TRBJ2-7
v_call: TRBV30
cdr3_aa: CAWRPRPGQGTYEQYF
cdr3_nt: TGTGCCTGGAGACCCCGTCCCGGACAGGGCACCTACGAGCAGTACTTC

clone_size: NA
d_call: NA
j_call: TRBJ1-1
v_call: TRBV4-1
cdr3_aa: CASSRRTGIGTEAFF
cdr3_nt: TGCGCCAGCAGCCGACGGACGGGGATCGGCACTGAAGCTTTCTTT

clone_size: NA
d_call: NA
j_call: TRBJ1-1
v_call: TRBV30
cdr3_aa: CAWSQGGRRTEAFF
cdr3_nt: TGTGCCTGGAGTCAGGGCGGACGCCGCACTGAAGCTTTCTTT

clone_size: NA
d_call: NA
j_call: TRBJ2-5
v_call: TRBV6-5
cdr3_aa: CASRDQGQETQYF
cdr3_nt: TGTGCCAGCAGAGATCAGGGACAAGAGACCCAGTACTTC

clone_size: NA
d_call: NA
j_call: TRBJ1-1
v_call: TRBV4-2
cdr3_aa: CASSPTVNTEAFF
cdr3_nt: TGTGCCAGCAGCCCTACAGTGAACACTGAAGCTTTCTTT

clone_size: NA
d_call: TRBD1
j_call: TRBJ2-5
v_call: TRBV5-1
cdr3_aa: CASSSGQVPYTQYF
cdr3_nt: TGCGCCAGCAGCTCCGGACAGGTACCATACACCCAGTACTTC

clone_size: once
d_call: NA
j_call: TRBJ1-5
v_call: TRBV15
cdr3_aa: CATSRGGVRNQPQHF
cdr3_nt: TGTGCCACCAGCAGAGGGGGGGTTCGCAATCAGCCCCAGCATTTT

clone_size: NA
d_call: TRBD2
j_call: TRBJ2-5
v_call: TRBV29-1
cdr3_aa: CSVGLGSETQYF
cdr3_nt: TGCAGCGTGGGACTAGGTTCCGAGACCCAGTACTTC

clone_size: NA
d_call: NA
j_call: TRBJ2-1
v_call: TRBV12-2
cdr3_aa: CASRLRLRREGCSYNEQFF
cdr3_nt: TGTGCAAGTCGCTTAAGACTTAGGAGGGAGGGCTGCTCCTACAATGAGCAGTTCTTC

clone_size: NA
d_call: NA
j_call: TRBJ2-2
v_call: TRBV6-5
cdr3_aa: CASSYSLATYTGELFF
cdr3_nt: TGTGCCAGCAGTTACTCGCTAGCGACATACACCGGGGAGCTGTTTTTT

clone_size: NA
d_call: TRBD1
j_call: TRBJ1-5
v_call: TRBV6-1
cdr3_aa: CASRRDRENQPQHF
cdr3_nt: TGTGCCAGCAGGCGCGACAGGGAGAATCAGCCCCAGCATTTT

clone_size: NA
d_call: TRBD1
j_call: TRBJ2-3
v_call: TRBV7-2
cdr3_aa: CASSLVVRDRETDTQYF
cdr3_nt: TGTGCCAGCAGCTTAGTTGTCCGGGACAGGGAAACAGATACGCAGTATTTT

clone_size: NA
d_call: TRBD1
j_call: TRBJ2-1
v_call: TRBV11-3
cdr3_aa: CASSDRGRDRVFF
cdr3_nt: TGTGCCAGCAGCGACAGGGGTCGGGACAGGGTGTTCTTC

clone_size: NA
d_call: NA
j_call: TRBJ1-2
v_call: TRBV7-9
cdr3_aa: CASSFLGWGGYTF
cdr3_nt: TGTGCCAGCAGCTTTCTCGGGTGGGGCGGCTACACCTTC

clone_size: few
d_call: NA
j_call: TRBJ1-1
v_call: TRBV5-6
cdr3_aa: CASSLDMNTEAFF
cdr3_nt: TGTGCCAGCAGCTTGGACATGAACACTGAAGCTTTCTTT

clone_size: NA
d_call: NA
j_call: TRBJ1-1
v_call: TRBV5-6
cdr3_aa: CASSLEGGNTEAFF
cdr3_nt: TGTGCCAGCAGCTTGGAAGGGGGTAACACTGAAGCTTTCTTT

clone_size: NA
d_call: NA
j_call: TRBJ1-6
v_call: TRBV30
cdr3_aa: CAWTTDRGSPLHF
cdr3_nt: TGTGCCTGGACCACAGATCGGGGTTCACCCCTCCACTTT

clone_size: NA
d_call: NA
j_call: TRBJ1-6
v_call: TRBV5-1
cdr3_aa: CASALGGENSPLHF
cdr3_nt: TGCGCCAGCGCCCTGGGAGGGGAAAATTCACCCCTCCACTTT

clone_size: NA
d_call: NA
j_call: TRBJ2-7
v_call: TRBV7-9
cdr3_aa: CASSLNHYEQYF
cdr3_nt: TGTGCCAGTAGCTTAAATCATTACGAGCAGTACTTC

clone_size: large
d_call: TRBD1
j_call: TRBJ2-7
v_call: TRBV5-4
cdr3_aa: CASGTEGLEQYF
cdr3_nt: TGTGCCAGTGGGACAGAAGGGCTCGAGCAGTACTTC

clone_size: NA
d_call: NA
j_call: TRBJ1-1
v_call: TRBV9
cdr3_aa: CASSVAESGYTEAFF
cdr3_nt: TGTGCCAGCAGCGTAGCTGAGTCCGGGTACACTGAAGCTTTCTTT

clone_size: few
d_call: TRBD2
j_call: TRBJ2-1
v_call: TRBV7-9
cdr3_aa: CASSLGLAGGQGGQNEQFF
cdr3_nt: TGTGCCAGCAGCTTAGGGCTAGCGGGAGGGCAGGGTGGTCAAAATGAGCAGTTCTTC

clone_size: NA
d_call: TRBD1
j_call: TRBJ2-6
v_call: TRBV6-1
cdr3_aa: CASSEGTGASGANVLTF
cdr3_nt: TGTGCCAGCAGTGAAGGGACAGGGGCCTCTGGGGCCAACGTCCTGACTTTC

clone_size: once
d_call: TRBD1
j_call: TRBJ2-7
v_call: TRBV7-6
cdr3_aa: CASSLGGSGGGEQYF
cdr3_nt: TGTGCCAGCAGCTTAGGGGGGTCAGGGGGTGGCGAGCAGTACTTC

clone_size: NA
d_call: TRBD2
j_call: TRBJ2-7
v_call: TRBV10-3
cdr3_aa: CAIKHQLAGVNEQYF
cdr3_nt: TGTGCCATCAAGCATCAGCTAGCGGGAGTCAACGAGCAGTACTTC

clone_size: NA
d_call: NA
j_call: TRBJ1-6
v_call: TRBV11-3
cdr3_aa: CASSQRHSPLHF
cdr3_nt: TGTGCCAGCAGCCAGAGGCATTCACCCCTCCACTTT

clone_size: once
d_call: NA
j_call: TRBJ2-3
v_call: TRBV6-6
cdr3_aa: CASSSGHVTMGDTQYF
cdr3_nt: TGTGCCAGCAGTTCCGGCCACGTAACTATGGGAGATACGCAGTATTTT

clone_size: NA
d_call: TRBD1
j_call: TRBJ1-6
v_call: TRBV4-3
cdr3_aa: CASSQDQGTGSSPPHF
cdr3_nt: TGCGCCAGCAGCCAAGATCAGGGGACAGGGTCTTCACCCCCCCACTTT

clone_size: NA
d_call: NA
j_call: TRBJ1-1
v_call: TRBV5-1
cdr3_aa: CASSSQTANTEAFF
cdr3_nt: TGCGCCAGCAGCTCCCAGACAGCGAACACTGAAGCTTTCTTT

clone_size: NA
d_call: NA
j_call: TRBJ1-4
v_call: TRBV18
cdr3_aa: CASSEQENEKLFF
cdr3_nt: TGTGCCAGCTCGGAACAGGAAAATGAAAAACTGTTTTTT

clone_size: NA
d_call: TRBD2
j_call: TRBJ2-7
v_call: TRBV25-1
cdr3_aa: CASSDPTSETYEQYF
cdr3_nt: TGTGCCAGCAGTGACCCCACTAGCGAAACCTACGAGCAGTACTTC

clone_size: NA
d_call: NA
j_call: TRBJ2-1
v_call: TRBV11-2
cdr3_aa: CASSLGRGEQFF
cdr3_nt: TGTGCCAGCAGCTTAGGTAGGGGGGAGCAGTTCTTC

clone_size: NA
d_call: NA
j_call: TRBJ2-1
v_call: TRBV10-3
cdr3_aa: CAISEGLYNEQFF
cdr3_nt: TGTGCCATCAGTGAAGGACTCTACAATGAGCAGTTCTTC

clone_size: NA
d_call: NA
j_call: TRBJ2-1
v_call: TRBV5-4
cdr3_aa: CASSLSSTYPYNEQFF
cdr3_nt: TGTGCCAGCAGCTTGTCGTCCACCTACCCCTACAATGAGCAGTTCTTC

clone_size: NA
d_call: NA
j_call: TRBJ2-7
v_call: TRBV6-6
cdr3_aa: CAIRGAPPYEQYF
cdr3_nt: TGTGCCATCCGGGGGGCCCCCCCCTACGAGCAGTACTTC

clone_size: NA
d_call: NA
j_call: TRBJ1-5
v_call: TRBV19
cdr3_aa: CASRGFLGGNQPQHF
cdr3_nt: TGTGCCAGTAGGGGTTTCTTGGGCGGCAATCAGCCCCAGCATTTT